This passage covers 16 T cell receptor beta chains from one sample sequenced in a study of blood T cell repertoires in COVID-19. Measured with immunoSEQ multiplex PCR; TCRdb has only the in-frame clones, and not every one. Among tens of thousands of clones listed, approximately 89% were seen once. The sequencing input was peripheral blood. Receptors were obtained from a human donor in a cohort sampled during active COVID-19.

V gene TRBV6-2 or TRBV6-3 combines with J gene TRBJ2-7; tentatively, D is TRBD1 (5 bases). The CDR3 covers 13 residues. In germline, CDR1 is MNHEY, CDR2 SVGEGT. Deletions cut 2 bases from V and 2 bases from J, with 7 bases between. The CDR3 sequence: CASSYGATYEQYF. The CDR3 DNA follows: TGTGCCAGCAGTTACGGGGCGACCTACGAGCAGTACTTC.

This clone was recorded a few times. This sequence joins TRBV10-3 and TRBJ1-2; D gene uncertain. The CDR3 has 12 amino acids. V lost 11 bases, J lost 4 bases, and 14 bases lay in between. Germline V gene data show CDR1 as ENHRY and CDR2 as SYGVKD. The CDR3 sequence: CASRGSSYGYTF. DNA for the CDR3: TGTGCCTCCCGCGGGAGCAGCTATGGCTACACCTTC.

The chain is built from TRBV5-1 and TRBJ2-5; 12 positions match TRBD2. CDR3 length: 19 residues. The germline gives CDR1 SGHRS, CDR2 YFSETQ. With V trimmed by 2 bases and J by 5 bases, 16 bases remained unmatched. CDR3 bases: TGCGCCAGCAGCTTAAGGCCTAGCGGGGGGGCCAGTTGGGTGGAGACCCAGTACTTC. This gives the protein CASSLRPSGGASWVETQYF.

The J gene is TRBJ1-6, the V gene TRBV27; 10 positions match TRBD1. The V gene end was trimmed by 6 bases and the J gene end by 9 bases; junction bases not matched to a gene: 11. Germline CDR1 is MNHEY and CDR2 is SMNVEV (reference sequence). The CDR3 runs to 16 residues. The CDR3 here is CASRETGQGRGSPLHF. The DNA of the CDR3 is TGTGCCAGCAGGGAAACGGGACAGGGGAGAGGTTCACCCCTCCACTTT.

The genes are TRBV18 and TRBJ2-1; 10 bases agree with TRBD1. Germline V gene sequence: CDR1 KGHSH, CDR2 LQKENI. This CDR3 is built from 15 residues. V shed 4 bases, J shed 2 bases, and the junction held 2 bases outside the gene matches. The CDR3 nucleotides are TGTGCCAGCTCACAAGGACAGGGGGCCTACAATGAGCAGTTCTTC. This codes for CASSQGQGAYNEQFF.

The chain links TRBV7-9 to TRBJ1-5; TRBD1 matches 10 bases. Trimming cost V 3 bases and J 5 bases; bases outside gene matches: 4. Germline V CDR1 and CDR2: SEHNR, FQNEAQ (reference sequence). The CDR3 covers 15 residues. The CDR3 is CASSFSGTGDQPQHF. CDR3 DNA: TGTGCCAGCAGCTTTTCCGGGACAGGGGATCAGCCCCAGCATTTT.

The V and J genes are TRBV7-6 and TRBJ2-2; 8 bases map to TRBD2. This CDR3 spans 18 amino acids. V shed 5 bases and J 4 bases; nucleotides not matched to a gene: 15. Germline lookup yields CDR1 SGHVS and CDR2 FNYEAQ. Here the CDR3 reads CASSPHRPGRAPTGELFF. The CDR3 DNA is TGTGCCAGCAGCCCCCACCGGCCCGGGAGGGCCCCCACCGGGGAGCTGTTTTTT.

This chain connects TRBV18 to TRBJ1-1, with 8 bases lining up with TRBD1. Per the germline V gene, CDR1 is KGHSH and CDR2 is LQKENI. V dropped 3 bases and J dropped 1; count of bases not matched to a gene: 1. The CDR3 is 14 amino acids. The CDR3 coding sequence is TGTGCCAGCTCACCGGACAGGGAGAACACTGAAGCTTTCTTT. This gives the protein CASSPDRENTEAFF.

V is TRBV11-2 and J is TRBJ2-1; 12 bases agree with TRBD2. The germline V gene has CDR1 SGHAT and CDR2 FQNNGV. The CDR3 is made up of 16 amino acids. The J segment lost 3 bases and the V segment lost 5 bases, leaving 5 bases of the junction unmatched. The CDR3 DNA reads TGTGCCAGCAGCCTACAACTAGCGGGAGGCTACAATGAGCAGTTCTTC. It specifies CASSLQLAGGYNEQFF.

V is TRBV2 and J is TRBJ2-7, with 8 bases fitting TRBD2. Germline V lookup: CDR1 SNHLY, CDR2 FYNNEI. V shed 8 bases, J shed 3 bases, and the junction held 6 bases outside the gene matches. The CDR3 is 13 amino acids. The CDR3 region is CASCTSGGYEQYF. The CDR3 DNA reads as TGTGCCAGCTGTACTAGCGGAGGCTACGAGCAGTACTTC.

This chain uses TRBV6-5 with TRBJ2-7; D may be TRBD1 (6 bases). V gave up 5 bases and J gave up 6 bases, with 20 bases separating them. Germline CDR1 is MNHEY and CDR2 is SVGAGI. This CDR3 is built from 15 residues. The CDR3 here is CASSPEQGWAAEQYF. As DNA, the CDR3 is TGTGCCAGCAGTCCGGAACAGGGTTGGGCAGCCGAGCAGTACTTC.

The rearrangement links TRBV9 to TRBJ2-3; the D gene is possibly TRBD2 (6 bases). CDR3 size: 12 residues. Between the trimmed V and J ends, which lost 4 bases and 5 bases, there was a span of 8 bases. Looked up from germline, CDR1 is SGDLS and CDR2 is YYNGEE. The CDR3 region has the DNA TGTGCCAGCAGCACGGGAGTAGATACGCAGTATTTT. This encodes CASSTGVDTQYF.

The chain has TRBV15 and TRBJ1-2, with TRBD1 matching over 9 bases. Trimming removed 3 bases from V and 6 bases from J; junction bases left unmatched: 8. Germline loops: CDR1 LNHNV, CDR2 YYDKDF (reference sequence). This CDR3 has 15 amino acids. The CDR3 DNA follows: TGTGCCACCAGCAGCGAAGGACAGGGGCTGCATGGCTACACCTTC. Protein sequence: CATSSEGQGLHGYTF.

CDR3 DNA: TGTGCCAGCAGCTTCGGGACATTTTTGAGAGAGACCCAGTACTTC. Amino acids: CASSFGTFLRETQYF. The V gene is TRBV5-4, the J gene TRBJ2-5, with D maybe TRBD1 (6 bases). Trimming cost V 2 bases and J 4 bases, with 15 bases left between them. Germline V CDR1 and CDR2: SGHNT, YYREEE (reference sequence). This CDR3 region has 15 residues.

V gene TRBV15 combines with J gene TRBJ2-6; D is unclear. The CDR3 sequence is 15 residues long. CDR1 and CDR2 from the germline V gene are LNHNV and YYDKDF (reference sequence). The ends were cut back, 1 base at V and 2 bases at J, with 6 bases in the middle. CDR3 residues: CATSRVGPGANVLTF. In nucleotides, the CDR3 is TGTGCCACCAGCAGAGTTGGGCCTGGGGCCAACGTCCTGACTTTC.

This clone has only one observation. The chain carries TRBV21-1 and TRBJ1-5; TRBD1, the table's D call, was not compared with the DNA. TRBV21-1 is a recognized pseudogene. CDR3 size: 19 residues. CDR3 protein: CASSKDRTHLNLSNQPQHF. In DNA form, the CDR3 reads TGTGCCAGCAGTAAAGACAGGACCCACCTTAACCTTAGCAATCAGCCCCAGCATTTT.